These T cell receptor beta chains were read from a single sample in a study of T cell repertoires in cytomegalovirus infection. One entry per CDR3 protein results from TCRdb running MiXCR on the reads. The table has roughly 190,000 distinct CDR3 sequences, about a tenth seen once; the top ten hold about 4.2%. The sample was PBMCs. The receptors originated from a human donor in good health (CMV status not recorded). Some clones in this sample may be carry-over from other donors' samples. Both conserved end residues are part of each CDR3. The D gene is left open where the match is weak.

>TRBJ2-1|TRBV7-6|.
CASSPSYNEQFF
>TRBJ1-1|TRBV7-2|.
CASSPPFGTEAFF
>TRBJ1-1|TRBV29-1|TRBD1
CSASAGTATEAFF
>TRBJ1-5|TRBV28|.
CASRKLNTGTNQPQHF
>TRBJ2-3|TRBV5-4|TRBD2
CASSPGLAQGTDTQYF
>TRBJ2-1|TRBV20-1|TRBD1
CSATDRGNEQFF
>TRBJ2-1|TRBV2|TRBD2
CASSVGAGAWANEQFF
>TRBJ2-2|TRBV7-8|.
CASSLPGSNTGELFF
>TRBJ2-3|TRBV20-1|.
CRPPGTASTDTQYF
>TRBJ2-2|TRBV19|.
CASSITGELFF
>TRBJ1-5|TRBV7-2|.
CASSLREFNQPQHF
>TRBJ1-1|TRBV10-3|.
CAIKGTEGNAEAFF
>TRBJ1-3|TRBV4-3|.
CASSQEVSSGNTIYF
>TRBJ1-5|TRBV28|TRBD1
CASKAGQGSNQPQHF
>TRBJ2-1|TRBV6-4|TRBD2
CASSDSGGAYNEQFF
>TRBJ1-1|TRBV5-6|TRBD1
CASSYYRGANTEAFF
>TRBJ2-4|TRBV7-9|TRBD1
CASSPATGVVNIQYF
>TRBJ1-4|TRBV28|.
CASSSSTVIEKLFF
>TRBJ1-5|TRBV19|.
CASTSLRGEGLNQPQHF
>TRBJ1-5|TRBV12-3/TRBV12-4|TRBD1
CASSPQGEVQPQHF
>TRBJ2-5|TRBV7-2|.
CASSYRSSGKETQYF
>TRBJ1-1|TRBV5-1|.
CASSLDGYEAFF
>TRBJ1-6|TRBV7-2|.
CASSLGRNPYNSPLHF
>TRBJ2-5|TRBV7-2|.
CASRRPPVETQYF
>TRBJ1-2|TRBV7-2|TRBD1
CASSQRQGNGYTF
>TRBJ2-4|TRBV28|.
CASSLVRPTGDIQYF
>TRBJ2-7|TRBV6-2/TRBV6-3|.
CASSYGDNFPQDEQYF
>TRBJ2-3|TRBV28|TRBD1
CASTRDRVPDTQYF
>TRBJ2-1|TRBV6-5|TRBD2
CASSLTSGNSYEQFF
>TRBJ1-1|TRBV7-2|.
CASSFTGMNTEAFF
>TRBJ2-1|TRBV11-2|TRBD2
CASSSRLAGESNEQFF
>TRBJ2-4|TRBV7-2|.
CASSLDGGGTKNIQYF
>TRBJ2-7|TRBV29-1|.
CSVEGRGRAGEQYF
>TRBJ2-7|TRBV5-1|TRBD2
CASSLKGGSTTYEQYF